Presented here are 8 T cell receptor beta chains from one specimen sequenced in a study of regulatory T cells in long-lasting Graves disease. Assembly of TCR beta libraries relied on iRepertoire HTBI primers together with Arm-PCR of CDR3 regions. TCRdb processed the multiplex PCR reads anew with MiXCR; each CDR3 protein has one entry. The sample has some 410,000 distinct CDR3 sequences; roughly 17% are singletons. Specified time point: newly diagnosed GD, antithyroid drugs for less than 3 months. TCR sequences were obtained from RNA taken from PBMCs. These data were also filed under a second study, of T cells in Graves' hyperthyroidism and ophthalmopathy.

Source: peripheral blood mononuclear cells (PBMCs), taken at new diagnosis, from a patient treated with antithyroid drugs. The receptors stem from a woman aged 25 to 39 with Graves disease.

There are many counts of this clonotype. The chain recombines TRBV7-6 with TRBJ2-2, with a tentative D call TRBD2 (5 bases). Trimming took 3 bases from V and 10 from J, leaving 12 bases between them. Germline lookup yields CDR1 SGHVS and CDR2 FNYEAQ. The CDR3 is 13 amino acids. CDR3 DNA sequence: TGTGCCAGCAGCTTCCCACCTCGGGAGGAGCTGTTTTTT. It codes for CASSFPPREELFF.

The CDR3: CATSRDQGGEQYF. CDR3 nucleotides: TGTGCCACCAGCAGAGATCAGGGAGGCGAGCAGTACTTC. This chain connects TRBV15 to TRBJ2-7, with D possibly being TRBD2 (6 bases). The CDR3 totals 13 residues. Deletions cut 0 bases from V and 6 bases from J, with 9 bases between. Germline lookup yields CDR1 LNHNV and CDR2 YYDKDF (reference sequence).

Turning to this clonotype: This may be a read error, as it is one base from a much larger clone. The conserved phenylalanine or tryptophan is not found at the CDR3 terminus, so this likely reflects a read error. This rearrangement joins TRBV2 to TRBJ1-1; D is unresolved. V lost 8 bases, J lost 1 base, and 5 bases lay in between. The CDR3 spans 11 residues. Germline V gene sequence: CDR1 SNHLY, CDR2 FYNNEI. CDR3 loop: CASGTNTEAFL. The CDR3 DNA reads as TGTGCCAGCGGTACGAACACTGAAGCTTTCCTT.

The V and J genes are TRBV10-2 and TRBJ1-1; D may be TRBD1 (5 bases). Trimming removed 1 base from V and 1 base from J, with 7 bases in between. This CDR3 spans 14 amino acids. CDR1 is WSHSY and CDR2 is SAAADI in the germline V gene. The CDR3 reads CASSEWTSNTEAFF. The DNA of the CDR3 is TGCGCCAGCAGTGAGTGGACATCGAACACTGAAGCTTTCTTT.

About this clonotype: Since a much larger clone is just one base distant, this may be a read error. The V and J genes are TRBV4-1 and TRBJ2-2, with D possibly matching TRBD1 (6 bases). Germline lookup yields CDR1 MGHRA and CDR2 YSYEKL. The CDR3 runs to 16 residues. Trimming shortened V by 8 bases and J by 5 bases, and 21 bases separated the two germline ends. This chain's CDR3 is CASGPVGDTGTGELFF. CDR3 coding DNA: TGCGCCAGCGGCCCAGTTGGGGACACAGGAACCGGGGAGCTGTTTTTT.

The V call is TRBV28, the J call TRBJ2-5, with D tentatively TRBD2 (7 bases). Per germline, CDR1 MDHEN and CDR2 SYDVKM. V lost 3 bases and J lost 4, with 15 bases in between. The CDR3 has 15 amino acids. CDR3 nucleotide sequence: TGTGCCAGCAGTTTGGCGGGAGAGGGGGGAGAGACCCAGTACTTC. Translating it yields CASSLAGEGGETQYF.

This clonotype was observed at least ten times. The chain combines TRBV7-3 with TRBJ2-7; TRBD2 agrees at 9 bases. CDR1 is SGHTA and CDR2 is FQGTGA in the germline V gene. V trimming: 7 bases; J trimming: 2 bases; junction bases outside the gene matches: 9. The CDR3 is made up of 15 amino acids. Written as DNA, the CDR3 is TGTGCCAGCACCAGGGCGGCTAGCGGGACCTACGAGCAGTACTTC. Protein sequence: CASTRAASGTYEQYF.

The sample holds many counts of this clonotype. The J gene is TRBJ2-7, the V gene TRBV20-1, with a tentative D call TRBD2 (6 bases). Per germline, CDR1 DFQATT and CDR2 SNEGSKA (reference sequence). The CDR3 is 13 amino acids. The ends were cut back, 4 bases at V and 3 bases at J, with 13 bases in the middle. The CDR3 coding sequence is TGCAGTGCTACTAGCGAGAACTACTACGAGCAGTACTTC. This translates into CSATSENYYEQYF.